This TCR beta chain was documented in a study of cytomegalovirus exposure and HLA in healthy donors. Broader study findings: Association with HLA alleles at 0.05 false discovery rate was found for around 15,000 TCR beta sequences in a later analysis. In a later analysis, HLA-C alleles had the fewest associated TCRs, DRB1 alleles the most. Near-uniform donor sequencing depth was presumed by presence/absence analyses. The analysis excluded some indistinguishable V segments, including TRBV6-2 and TRBV6-3.

This clone was observed a handful of times. Its antigen is not known. PCR amplification relied on 60 Vbeta primers (plus 13 Jbeta primers). Clones were read by immunoSEQ multiplex PCR, and TCRdb kept only the in-frame ones, dropping some. The table shows more than 150,000 clones, with around 80% occurring only once. V gave up 0 bases and J gave up 6 bases, with 18 bases separating them. The CDR3 consists of 17 residues. CDR1 and CDR2 from the germline V gene are WNHNN and SYGVQD (reference sequence). The source material was PBMCs. This TCR derives from a woman between 25 and 40 years old in good health and CMV-seropositive. V is TRBV10-1 and J is TRBJ1-5; TRBD1 is a possible D gene (5 bases). CDR3 loop: CASSESAQVWGGQPQHF. CDR3 nucleotides: TGCGCCAGCAGTGAGTCGGCACAGGTGTGGGGCGGTCAGCCCCAGCATTTT.